This TCR beta chain was recorded in a study of T cell repertoires in cytomegalovirus infection. The germline V and J ends were trimmed by 4 bases and 2 bases, with 14 bases remaining between them. Germline assignment: CDR1 MNHEY and CDR2 SMNVEV (reference sequence). This CDR3 contains 15 residues. TCRdb independently ran MiXCR on the reads; one entry per CDR3 protein. This table holds 650,000 to 900,000 distinct CDR3 sequences, approximately 30% found once. Turning to this clonotype: Its target is not known.

The receptor comes from a human donor in good health (CMV status not recorded). Some clones in this sample may be carry-over from other donors' samples. The chain joins TRBV27 to TRBJ2-5; D is possibly TRBD1 (6 bases). This specimen consisted of cultured CD8+ T cells from PBMCs, obtained from culture after CMV antigen stimulation. The CDR3 DNA is TGTGCCAGCAGTTCCAGGACAGCCCAACAAGAGACCCAGTACTTC. It yields the protein CASSSRTAQQETQYF.